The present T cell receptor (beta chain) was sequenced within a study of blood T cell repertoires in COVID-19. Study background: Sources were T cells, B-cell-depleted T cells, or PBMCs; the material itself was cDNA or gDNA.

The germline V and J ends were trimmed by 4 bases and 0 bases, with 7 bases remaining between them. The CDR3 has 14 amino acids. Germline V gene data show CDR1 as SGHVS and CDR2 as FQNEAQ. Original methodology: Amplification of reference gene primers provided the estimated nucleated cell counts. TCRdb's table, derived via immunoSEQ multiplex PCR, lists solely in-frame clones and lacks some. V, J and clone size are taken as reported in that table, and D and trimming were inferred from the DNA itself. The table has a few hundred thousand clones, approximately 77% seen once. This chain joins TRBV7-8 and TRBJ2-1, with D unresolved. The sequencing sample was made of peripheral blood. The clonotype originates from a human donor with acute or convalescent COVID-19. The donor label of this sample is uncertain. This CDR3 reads CASSWQNSYNEQFF. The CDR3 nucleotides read TGTGCCAGCAGCTGGCAAAACTCCTACAATGAGCAGTTCTTC.